This T cell receptor (beta chain) was obtained from a study of CD8+ T cells in alopecia areata (dated by TCRdb to the late 2010s). About the investigation overall: Treated patients were enrolled in an open-label pilot trial of oral tofacitinib at 5 to 10 mg twice daily for moderate-to-severe alopecia areata. Biopsies were taken from tofacitinib-treated patients at baseline and at 4 and 24 weeks of treatment, and a later scalp biopsy was taken in several of the tofacitinib-treated patients. Clonality in the scalp was compared among normal scalp (n=4), patchy alopecia areata scalp (n=8), and alopecia totalis/universalis scalp (n=8). TCRbeta CDR3 regions were amplified by immunoSEQ multiplex PCR with 35 Vbeta forward and 13 Jbeta reverse primers. Tofacitinib was administered for 6 to 18 months, and 6 months of follow-up off drug were then conducted to assess delayed response and recurrence. To study T cell clonal expansion in alopecia areata, the researchers applied high-throughput TCRbeta sequencing to both the C3H/HeJ mouse model and human patients. RNA came from the PAXgene miRNA kit for fixed scalp, the miRNeasy kit for PBMCs, and the RNeasy kit for mouse skin. Scalp tissue and sorted CD4+ and CD8+ peripheral blood T cells from patchy and totalis/universalis alopecia areata patients and from healthy controls were covered by human TCRbeta sequencing.

Regarding this clone: The antigen it recognizes is unknown. Per-nucleotide qualities are absent, and no much larger clonotype sits a single base away.

Findings and caveats that apply to the study as a whole: Compared with mice, TCR sequences shared between patients were less clear, possibly partly because of HLA diversity across the patient population. Unlike mouse skin, which is dominated by gammadelta T cells, normal human skin has resident alphabeta T cells that are also sequenced, and this complicates analysis of the scalp TCR repertoire. Higher clonality and more expanded CD8+ clones were observed in lesional scalp than in normal scalp, particularly in alopecia totalis/universalis, a finding suggestive of antigenic drive.

Libraries were made using the immunoSEQ multiplex PCR assay. RNA was extracted from all samples and reverse transcribed into cDNA as template for TCR sequencing. First-strand cDNA was synthesized using SuperScript III with a 2:1 mix of oligo-dT and random hexamers. A synthetic immune receptor repertoire was used to gauge amplification bias, and whatever bias remained was removed computationally. Per the source publication's procedure: Raw reads were preprocessed for error removal, and CDR3 was defined according to IMGT conventions as running from the conserved cysteine to phenylalanine. Clonality was calculated as 1 minus Shannon entropy normalized by log2 of the number of productive unique TCRs. Whether each scalp clone was CD4 or CD8 was inferred by checking scalp TCRbeta sequences against the CD4 and CD8 repertoires from sorted blood. TCRdb holds this immuneACCESS table with in-frame rearrangements only. Some clones are missing; in checked studies, unresolved V genes explain under half, and the rest has no known cause. That table gives V, J and clone size, and the DNA gave D and trimming. Across this sample there are 130,000 to 150,000 clones, with 51% seen only once. Around 1% of the sample is in the top ten clones.

The CDR3 measures 13 amino acids from cysteine to phenylalanine. Just the 39-base CDR3 DNA is kept, in frame starting at base 1. V drops 2 bases and J drops 5 bases, leaving 10 bases in between. CDR1 and CDR2 are read off the germline V gene (reference sequence) as GTSNPN and SVGIG. The time point label here, explained by the study, means: baseline before oral tofacitinib. Peripheral blood and lesional scalp punch biopsies were obtained from patients with alopecia areata. After PBMCs were isolated by density centrifugation and stained for CD3, CD4 and CD8, a FACSAria was used to sort CD4+ and CD8+ T cells.

The clonotype comes from a human donor with alopecia areata. The sample here was CD4+ T cells sorted from blood, taken at week 0. The V gene is TRBV30 and the J gene is TRBJ1-5, with the D gene not clear enough to name. The CDR3 has the sequence CAWSTRSYQPQHF. The nucleotide sequence reads TGTGCCTGGAGTACCAGGTCCTATCAGCCCCAGCATTTT.